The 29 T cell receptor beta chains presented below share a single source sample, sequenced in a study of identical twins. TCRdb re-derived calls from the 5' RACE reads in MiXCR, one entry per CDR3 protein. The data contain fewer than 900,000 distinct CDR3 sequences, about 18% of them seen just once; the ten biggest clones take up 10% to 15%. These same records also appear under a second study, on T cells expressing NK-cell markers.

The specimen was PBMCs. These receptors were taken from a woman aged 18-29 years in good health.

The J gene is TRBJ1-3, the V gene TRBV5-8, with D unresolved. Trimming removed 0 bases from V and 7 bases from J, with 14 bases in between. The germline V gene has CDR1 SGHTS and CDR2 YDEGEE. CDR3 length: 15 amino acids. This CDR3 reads CASSLGPGVGNTIYF. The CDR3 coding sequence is TGTGCCAGCAGCTTGGGACCCGGTGTAGGGAACACCATATATTTT.

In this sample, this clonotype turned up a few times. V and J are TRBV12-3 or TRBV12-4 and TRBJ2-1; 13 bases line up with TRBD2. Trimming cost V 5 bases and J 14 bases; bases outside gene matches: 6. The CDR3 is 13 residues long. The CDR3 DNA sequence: TGTGCCAGCAGTAATTCCGGGACTAGCGGGAAGTTCTTC. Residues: CASSNSGTSGKFF.

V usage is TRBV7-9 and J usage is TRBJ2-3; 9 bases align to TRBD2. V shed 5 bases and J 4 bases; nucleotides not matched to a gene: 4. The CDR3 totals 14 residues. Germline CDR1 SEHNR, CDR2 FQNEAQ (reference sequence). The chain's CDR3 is CASSGGTSPDTQYF. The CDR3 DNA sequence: TGTGCCAGCAGCGGCGGGACTAGCCCAGATACGCAGTATTTT. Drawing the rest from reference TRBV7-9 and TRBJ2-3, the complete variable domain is DTGVSQNPRHKITKRGQNVTFRCDPISEHNRLYWYRQTLGQGPEFLTYFQNEAQLEKSRLLSDRFSAERPKGSFSTLEIQRTEQGDSAMYLCASSGGTSPDTQYFGPGTRLTVL.

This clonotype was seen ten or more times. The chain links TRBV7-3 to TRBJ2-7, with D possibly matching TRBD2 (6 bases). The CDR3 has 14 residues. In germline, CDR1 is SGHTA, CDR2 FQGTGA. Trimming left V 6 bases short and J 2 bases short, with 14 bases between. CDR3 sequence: CASSLGLAAYEQYF. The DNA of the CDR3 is TGTGCCAGCAGTTTGGGACTCGCGGCCTACGAGCAGTACTTC.

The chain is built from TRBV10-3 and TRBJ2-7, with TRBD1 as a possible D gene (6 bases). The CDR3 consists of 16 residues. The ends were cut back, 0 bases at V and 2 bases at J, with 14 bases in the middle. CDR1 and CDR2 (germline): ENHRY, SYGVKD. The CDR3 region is CAISESPGDLPYEQYF. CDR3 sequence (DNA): TGTGCCATCAGTGAGTCACCAGGGGATCTACCCTACGAGCAGTACTTC.

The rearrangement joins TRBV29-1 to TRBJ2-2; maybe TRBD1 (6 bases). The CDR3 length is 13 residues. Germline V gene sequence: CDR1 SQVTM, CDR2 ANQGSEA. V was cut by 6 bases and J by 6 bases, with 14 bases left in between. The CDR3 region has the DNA TGCAGCGTCCGGGGACAAGGGGCCGGGGAGCTGTTTTTT. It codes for CSVRGQGAGELFF.

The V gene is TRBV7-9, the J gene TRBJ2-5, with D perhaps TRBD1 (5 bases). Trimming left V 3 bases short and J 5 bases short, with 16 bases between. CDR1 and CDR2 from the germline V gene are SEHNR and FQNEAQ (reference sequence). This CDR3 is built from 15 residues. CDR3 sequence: CASSFRGRIGETQYF. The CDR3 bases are TGTGCCAGCAGCTTTAGGGGTCGCATTGGGGAGACCCAGTACTTC. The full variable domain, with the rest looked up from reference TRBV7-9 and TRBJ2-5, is DTGVSQNPRHKITKRGQNVTFRCDPISEHNRLYWYRQTLGQGPEFLTYFQNEAQLEKSRLLSDRFSAERPKGSFSTLEIQRTEQGDSAMYLCASSFRGRIGETQYFGPGTRLLVL.

CDR3 sequence (DNA): TGTGCCAGCAGGGGACAAGCGGGGATGGAGACCCAGTACTTC. Protein sequence: CASRGQAGMETQYF. The chain has TRBV7-2 and TRBJ2-5, with D perhaps matching TRBD2 (7 bases). In germline, CDR1 is SGHTA, CDR2 FQGNSA. CDR3 size: 14 residues. Trimming stripped 6 bases from V and 5 bases from J, with 16 bases between.

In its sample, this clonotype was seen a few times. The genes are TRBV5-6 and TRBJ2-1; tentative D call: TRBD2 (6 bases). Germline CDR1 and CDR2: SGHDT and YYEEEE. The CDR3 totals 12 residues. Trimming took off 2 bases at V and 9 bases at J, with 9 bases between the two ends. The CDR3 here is CASSFGGSEQFF. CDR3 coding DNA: TGTGCCAGCAGCTTCGGGGGAAGTGAGCAGTTCTTC.

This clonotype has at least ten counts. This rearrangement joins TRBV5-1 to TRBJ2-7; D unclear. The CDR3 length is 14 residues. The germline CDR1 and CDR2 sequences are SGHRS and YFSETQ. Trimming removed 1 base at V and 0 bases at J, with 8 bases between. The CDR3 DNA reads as TGCGCCAGCAGCTTGAGGCAGAGCTCCTACGAGCAGTACTTC. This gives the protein CASSLRQSSYEQYF.

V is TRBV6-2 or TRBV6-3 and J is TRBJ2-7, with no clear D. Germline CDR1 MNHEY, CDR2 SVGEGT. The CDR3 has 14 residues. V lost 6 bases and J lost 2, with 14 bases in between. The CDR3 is CASSPADQAYEQYF. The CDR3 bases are TGTGCCAGCAGCCCCGCTGACCAAGCCTACGAGCAGTACTTC.

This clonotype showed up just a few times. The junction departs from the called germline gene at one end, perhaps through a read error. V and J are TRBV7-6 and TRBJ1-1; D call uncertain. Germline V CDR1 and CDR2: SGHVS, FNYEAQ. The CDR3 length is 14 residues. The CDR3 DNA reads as TGTGCCAGCAGCCTAGCGTGGGCCCACACTGAAGCTTTCTTT. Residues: CASSLAWAHTEAFF.

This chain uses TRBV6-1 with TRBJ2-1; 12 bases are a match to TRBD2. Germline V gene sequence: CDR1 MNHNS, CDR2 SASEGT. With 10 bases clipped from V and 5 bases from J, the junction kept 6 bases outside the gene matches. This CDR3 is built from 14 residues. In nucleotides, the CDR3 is TGTGCCACCCGACTAGCGGGGGTAAACAATGAGCAGTTCTTC. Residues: CATRLAGVNNEQFF.

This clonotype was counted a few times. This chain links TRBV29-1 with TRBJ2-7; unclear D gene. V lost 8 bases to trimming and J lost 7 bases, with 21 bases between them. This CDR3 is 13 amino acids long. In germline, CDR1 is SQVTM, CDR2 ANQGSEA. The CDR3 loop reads CSITGVSAREQYF. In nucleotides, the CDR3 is TGCAGCATTACTGGGGTATCGGCGAGGGAGCAGTACTTC.

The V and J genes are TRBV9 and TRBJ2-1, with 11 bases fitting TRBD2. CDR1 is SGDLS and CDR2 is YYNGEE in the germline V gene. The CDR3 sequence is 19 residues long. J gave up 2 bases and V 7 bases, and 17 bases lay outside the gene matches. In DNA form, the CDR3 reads TGTGCCAGCGGAGTAGCGGGGGGGTCCCTGATCCGCCCCTACAATGAGCAGTTCTTC. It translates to CASGVAGGSLIRPYNEQFF.

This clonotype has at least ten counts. As DNA, the CDR3 is TGTGCCATCGGAGAGAGGGGGAATGGGGCCAACGTCCTGACTTTC. Protein product: CAIGERGNGANVLTF. The chain combines TRBV12-3 or TRBV12-4 with TRBJ2-6; D may be TRBD1 (6 bases). V lost 10 bases and J 3 bases, leaving 16 bases between the germline ends. The CDR3 extends over 15 amino acids.

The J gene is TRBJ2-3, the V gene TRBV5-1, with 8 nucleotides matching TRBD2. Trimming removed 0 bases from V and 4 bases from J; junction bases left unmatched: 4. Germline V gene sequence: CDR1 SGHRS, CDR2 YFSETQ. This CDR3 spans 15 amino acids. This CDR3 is CASSLAGRAADTQYF. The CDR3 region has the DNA TGCGCCAGCAGCTTGGCCGGGAGGGCCGCAGATACGCAGTATTTT.

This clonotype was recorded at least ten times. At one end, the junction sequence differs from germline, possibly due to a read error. CDR3 protein: CASSHQVPPNNGYTF. The CDR3 nucleotides are TGCGCCAGCAGCCACCAGGTTCCTCCTAACAATGGCTACACCTTC. V usage is TRBV5-1 and J usage is TRBJ1-2; D gene uncertain. Germline CDR1 reads SGHRS; CDR2 reads YFSETQ. The CDR3 sequence is 15 residues long.

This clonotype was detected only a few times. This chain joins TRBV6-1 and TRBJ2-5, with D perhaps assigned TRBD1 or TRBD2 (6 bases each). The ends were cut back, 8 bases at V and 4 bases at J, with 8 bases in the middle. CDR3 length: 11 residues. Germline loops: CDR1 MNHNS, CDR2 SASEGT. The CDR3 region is CASWGAETQYF. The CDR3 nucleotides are TGTGCCAGCTGGGGGGCAGAGACCCAGTACTTC.

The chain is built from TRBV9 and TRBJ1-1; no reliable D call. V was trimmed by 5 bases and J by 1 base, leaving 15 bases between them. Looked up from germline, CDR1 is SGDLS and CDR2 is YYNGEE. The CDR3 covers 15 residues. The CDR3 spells CASRVGRWENTEAFF. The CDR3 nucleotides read TGTGCCAGCAGGGTTGGACGGTGGGAGAACACTGAAGCTTTCTTT.

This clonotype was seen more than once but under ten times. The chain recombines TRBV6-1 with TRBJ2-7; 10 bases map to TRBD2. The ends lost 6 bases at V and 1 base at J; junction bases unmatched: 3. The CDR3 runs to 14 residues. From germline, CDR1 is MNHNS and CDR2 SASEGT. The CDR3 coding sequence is TGTGCCAGCAGGACTAGCGGGCCATCCTACGAGCAGTACTTC. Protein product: CASRTSGPSYEQYF.

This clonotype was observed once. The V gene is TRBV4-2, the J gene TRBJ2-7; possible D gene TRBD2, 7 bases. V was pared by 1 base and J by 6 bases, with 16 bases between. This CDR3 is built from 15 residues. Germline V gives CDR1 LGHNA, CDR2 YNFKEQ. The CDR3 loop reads CASSQGLGGPIEQYF. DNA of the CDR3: TGTGCCAGCAGCCAAGGACTGGGGGGGCCGATCGAGCAGTACTTC.

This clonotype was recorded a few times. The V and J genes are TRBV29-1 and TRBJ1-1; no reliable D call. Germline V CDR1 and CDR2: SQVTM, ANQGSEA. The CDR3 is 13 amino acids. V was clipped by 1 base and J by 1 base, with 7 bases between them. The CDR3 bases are TGCAGCGTTGAAGCGGGGAGGAACACTGAAGCTTTCTTT. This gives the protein CSVEAGRNTEAFF.

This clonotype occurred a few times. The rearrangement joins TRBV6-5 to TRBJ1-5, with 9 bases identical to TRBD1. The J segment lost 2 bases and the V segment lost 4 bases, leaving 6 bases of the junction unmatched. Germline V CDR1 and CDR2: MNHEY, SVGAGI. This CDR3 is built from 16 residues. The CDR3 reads CASSSADRGGNQPQHF. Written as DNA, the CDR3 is TGTGCCAGCAGTTCCGCGGACAGGGGCGGCAATCAGCCCCAGCATTTT.

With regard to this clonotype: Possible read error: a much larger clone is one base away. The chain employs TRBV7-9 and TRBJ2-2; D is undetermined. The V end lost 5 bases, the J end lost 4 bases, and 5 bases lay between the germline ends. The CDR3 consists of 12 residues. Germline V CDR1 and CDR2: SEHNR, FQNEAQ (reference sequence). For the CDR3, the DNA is TGTGCCAGCAGCATCCTCACCGGGGAGCTGTTTTTT. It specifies CASSILTGELFF.

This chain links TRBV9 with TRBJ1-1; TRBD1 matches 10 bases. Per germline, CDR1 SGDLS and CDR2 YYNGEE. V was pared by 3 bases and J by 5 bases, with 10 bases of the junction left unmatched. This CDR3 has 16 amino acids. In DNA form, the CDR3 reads TGTGCCAGCAGCGCCGGGACAGGGGCAGTGGGGACTGAAGCTTTCTTT. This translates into CASSAGTGAVGTEAFF.

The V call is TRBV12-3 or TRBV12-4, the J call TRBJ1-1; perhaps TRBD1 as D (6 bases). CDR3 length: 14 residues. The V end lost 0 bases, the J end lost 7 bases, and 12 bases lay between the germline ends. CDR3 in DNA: TGTGCCAGCAGTTTAGCGGGGGCGCGGGTTGAAGCTTTCTTT. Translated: CASSLAGARVEAFF.

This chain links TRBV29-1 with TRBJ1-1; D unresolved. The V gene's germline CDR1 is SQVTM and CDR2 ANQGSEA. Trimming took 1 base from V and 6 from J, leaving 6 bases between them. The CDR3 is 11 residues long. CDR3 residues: CSVEVVSEAFF. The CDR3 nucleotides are TGCAGCGTTGAAGTCGTGTCTGAAGCTTTCTTT.

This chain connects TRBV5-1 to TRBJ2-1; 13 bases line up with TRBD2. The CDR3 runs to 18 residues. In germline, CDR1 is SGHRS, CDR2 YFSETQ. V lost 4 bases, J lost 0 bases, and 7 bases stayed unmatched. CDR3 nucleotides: TGCGCCAGCAGCCTCAGACTAGCGGGGGGAACCTCCTACAATGAGCAGTTCTTC. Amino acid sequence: CASSLRLAGGTSYNEQFF. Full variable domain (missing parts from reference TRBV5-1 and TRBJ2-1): KAGVTQTPRYLIKTRGQQVTLSCSPISGHRSVSWYQQTPGQGLQFLFEYFSETQRNKGNFPGRFSGRQFSNSRSEMNVSTLELGDSALYLCASSLRLAGGTSYNEQFFGPGTRLTVL.